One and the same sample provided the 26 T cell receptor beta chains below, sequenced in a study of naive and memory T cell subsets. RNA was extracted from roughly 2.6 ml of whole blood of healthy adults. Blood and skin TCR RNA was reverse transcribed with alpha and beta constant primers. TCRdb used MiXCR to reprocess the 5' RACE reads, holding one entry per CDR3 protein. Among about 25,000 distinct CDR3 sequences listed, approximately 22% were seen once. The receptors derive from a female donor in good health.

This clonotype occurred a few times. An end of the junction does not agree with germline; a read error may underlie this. DNA of the CDR3: TGCAGCGTTGAGCCAGAAGCTAACTATGGCGACACCTTC. This gives the protein CSVEPEANYGDTF. V is TRBV29-1 and J is TRBJ1-2; D ambiguous. The CDR3 has 13 amino acids. Germline V gene data show CDR1 as SQVTM and CDR2 as ANQGSEA.

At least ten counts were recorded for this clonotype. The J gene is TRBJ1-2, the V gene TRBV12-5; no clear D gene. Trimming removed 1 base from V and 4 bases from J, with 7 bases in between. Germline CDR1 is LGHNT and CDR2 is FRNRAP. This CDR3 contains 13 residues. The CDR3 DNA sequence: TGTGCTAGTGGTTTGGAGCTAGGCTATGGCTACACCTTC. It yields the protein CASGLELGYGYTF.

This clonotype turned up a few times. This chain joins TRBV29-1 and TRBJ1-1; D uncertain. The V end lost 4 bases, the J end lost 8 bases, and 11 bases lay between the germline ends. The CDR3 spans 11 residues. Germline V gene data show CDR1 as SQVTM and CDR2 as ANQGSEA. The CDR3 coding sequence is TGCAGCGTTGCAATTTGGAGCGAAGCTTTCTTT. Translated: CSVAIWSEAFF.

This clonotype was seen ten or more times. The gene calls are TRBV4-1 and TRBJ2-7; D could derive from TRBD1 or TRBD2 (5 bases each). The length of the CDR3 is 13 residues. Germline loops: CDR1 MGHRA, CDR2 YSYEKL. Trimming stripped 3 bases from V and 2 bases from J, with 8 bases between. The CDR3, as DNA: TGCGCCAGCAGCCAGGGGGATGCCTACGAGCAGTACTTC. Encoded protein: CASSQGDAYEQYF.

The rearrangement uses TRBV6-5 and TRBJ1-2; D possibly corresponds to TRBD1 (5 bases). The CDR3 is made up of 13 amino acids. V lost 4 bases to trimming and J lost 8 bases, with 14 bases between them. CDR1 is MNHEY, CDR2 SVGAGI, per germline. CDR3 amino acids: CASSSGGGLGYTF. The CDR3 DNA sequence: TGTGCCAGCAGTTCCGGGGGAGGGCTAGGCTACACCTTC.

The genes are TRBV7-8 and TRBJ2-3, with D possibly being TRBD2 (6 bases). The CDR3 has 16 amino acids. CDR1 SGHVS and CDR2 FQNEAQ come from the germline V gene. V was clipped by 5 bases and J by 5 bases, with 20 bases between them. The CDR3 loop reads CASSRTDGGALDTQYF. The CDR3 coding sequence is TGTGCCAGCAGCCGAACGGACGGCGGGGCGCTAGATACGCAGTATTTT.

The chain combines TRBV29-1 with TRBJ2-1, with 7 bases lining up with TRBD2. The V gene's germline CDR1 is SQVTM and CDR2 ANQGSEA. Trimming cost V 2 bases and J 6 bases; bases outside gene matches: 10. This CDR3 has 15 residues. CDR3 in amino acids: CSVESGTRVSNEQFF. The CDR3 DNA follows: TGCAGCGTTGAAAGCGGGACCAGAGTGTCCAATGAGCAGTTCTTC.

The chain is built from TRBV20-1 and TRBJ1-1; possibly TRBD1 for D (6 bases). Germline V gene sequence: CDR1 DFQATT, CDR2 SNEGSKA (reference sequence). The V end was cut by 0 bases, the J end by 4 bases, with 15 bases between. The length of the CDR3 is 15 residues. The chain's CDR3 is CSARDGGGPSTEAFF. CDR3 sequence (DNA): TGCAGTGCTAGAGATGGCGGGGGGCCGAGCACTGAAGCTTTCTTT.

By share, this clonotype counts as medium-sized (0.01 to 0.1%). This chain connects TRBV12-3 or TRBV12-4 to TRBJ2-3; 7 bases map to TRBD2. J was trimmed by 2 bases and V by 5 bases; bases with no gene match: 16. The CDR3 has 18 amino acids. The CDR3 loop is CASSLPPLTSLNTDTQYF. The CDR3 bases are TGTGCCAGCAGTCTCCCTCCCCTGACTAGCTTAAACACAGATACGCAGTATTTT.

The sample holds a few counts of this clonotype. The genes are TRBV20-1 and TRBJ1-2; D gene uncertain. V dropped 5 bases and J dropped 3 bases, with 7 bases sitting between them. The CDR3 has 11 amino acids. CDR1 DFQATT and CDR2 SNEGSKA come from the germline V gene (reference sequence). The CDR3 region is CSASGDYGYTF. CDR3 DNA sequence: TGCAGTGCTTCGGGTGACTATGGCTACACCTTC.

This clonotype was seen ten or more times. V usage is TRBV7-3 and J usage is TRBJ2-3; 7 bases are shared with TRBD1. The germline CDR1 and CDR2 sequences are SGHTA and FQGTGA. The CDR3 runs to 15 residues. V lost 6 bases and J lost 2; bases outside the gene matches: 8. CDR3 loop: CASSEGAGTTDTQYF. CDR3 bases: TGTGCCAGCAGTGAGGGGGCAGGGACCACAGATACGCAGTATTTT.

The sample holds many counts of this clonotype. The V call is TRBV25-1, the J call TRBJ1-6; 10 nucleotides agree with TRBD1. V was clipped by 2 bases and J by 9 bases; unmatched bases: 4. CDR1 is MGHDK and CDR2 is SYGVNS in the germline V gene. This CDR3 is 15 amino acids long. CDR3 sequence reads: CASSEQTGGSSPLHF. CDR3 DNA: TGTGCCAGCAGTGAACAGACAGGGGGCAGTTCACCCCTCCACTTT.

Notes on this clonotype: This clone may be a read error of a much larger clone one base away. The CDR3 reads CIVAGGGTEAFF. The CDR3 DNA is TGCATCGTGGCGGGTGGGGGGACTGAAGCTTTCTTT. This sequence joins TRBV29-1 and TRBJ1-1, with D tentatively TRBD1 (5 bases). The CDR3 has 12 amino acids. Germline V gene sequence: CDR1 SQVTM, CDR2 ANQGSEA.

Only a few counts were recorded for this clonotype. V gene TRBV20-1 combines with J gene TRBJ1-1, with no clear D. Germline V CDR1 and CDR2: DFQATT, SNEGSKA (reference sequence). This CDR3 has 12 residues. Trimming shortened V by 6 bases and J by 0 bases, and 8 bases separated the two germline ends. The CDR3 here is CSASGMNTEAFF. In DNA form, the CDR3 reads TGCAGTGCCAGCGGGATGAACACTGAAGCTTTCTTT.

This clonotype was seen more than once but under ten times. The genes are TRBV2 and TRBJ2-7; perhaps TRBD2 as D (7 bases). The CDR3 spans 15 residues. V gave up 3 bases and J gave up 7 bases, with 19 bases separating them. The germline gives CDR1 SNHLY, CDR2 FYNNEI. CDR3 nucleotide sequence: TGTGCCAGCAGTGAGCGCCCGGGGGGCTGGAGAGAGCAGTACTTC. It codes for CASSERPGGWREQYF.

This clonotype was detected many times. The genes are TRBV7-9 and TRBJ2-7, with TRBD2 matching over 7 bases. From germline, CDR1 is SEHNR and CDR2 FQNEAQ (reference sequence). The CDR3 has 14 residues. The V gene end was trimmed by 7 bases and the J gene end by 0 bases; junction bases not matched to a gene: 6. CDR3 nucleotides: TGTGCCAGCACCAAAGCGGGAAGCTCCTACGAGCAGTACTTC. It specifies CASTKAGSSYEQYF.

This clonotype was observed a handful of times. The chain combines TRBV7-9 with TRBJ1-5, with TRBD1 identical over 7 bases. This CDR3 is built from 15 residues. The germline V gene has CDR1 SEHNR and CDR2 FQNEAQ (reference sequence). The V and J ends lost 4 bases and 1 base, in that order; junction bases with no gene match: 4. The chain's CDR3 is CASSSKGASNQPQHF. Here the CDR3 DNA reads TGTGCCAGCAGCTCGAAGGGGGCGAGCAATCAGCCCCAGCATTTT.

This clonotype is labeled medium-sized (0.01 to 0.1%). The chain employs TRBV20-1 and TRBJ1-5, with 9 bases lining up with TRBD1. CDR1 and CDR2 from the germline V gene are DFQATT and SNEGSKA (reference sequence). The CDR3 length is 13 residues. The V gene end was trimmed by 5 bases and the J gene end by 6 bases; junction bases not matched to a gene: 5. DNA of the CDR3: TGCAGTGCTCGGACAGGGGTGTCTCAGCCCCAGCATTTT. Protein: CSARTGVSQPQHF.

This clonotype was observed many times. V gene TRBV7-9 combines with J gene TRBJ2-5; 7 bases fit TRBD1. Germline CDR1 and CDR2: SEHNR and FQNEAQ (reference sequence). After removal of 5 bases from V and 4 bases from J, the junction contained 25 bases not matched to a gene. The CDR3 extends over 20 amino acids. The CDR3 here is CASSPGIRNTGQALRETQYF. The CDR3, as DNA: TGTGCCAGCAGCCCAGGGATCCGGAACACCGGACAGGCTCTAAGAGAGACCCAGTACTTC.

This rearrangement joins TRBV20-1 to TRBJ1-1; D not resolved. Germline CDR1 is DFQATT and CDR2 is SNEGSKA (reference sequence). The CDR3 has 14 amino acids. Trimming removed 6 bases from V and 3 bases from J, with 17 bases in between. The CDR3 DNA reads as TGCAGTGCCGACGAAAATTCCGGGGACACTGAAGCTTTCTTT. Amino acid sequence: CSADENSGDTEAFF.

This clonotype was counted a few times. The CDR3, as DNA: TGCAGCGTAAAACGAAGGGACAAATTCACAGATACGCAGTATTTT. Its translation is CSVKRRDKFTDTQYF. This sequence joins TRBV29-1 and TRBJ2-3; D is possibly TRBD1 (6 bases). Germline CDR1 and CDR2: SQVTM and ANQGSEA. Trimming took off 6 bases at V and 2 bases at J, with 18 bases between the two ends. The CDR3 covers 15 residues.

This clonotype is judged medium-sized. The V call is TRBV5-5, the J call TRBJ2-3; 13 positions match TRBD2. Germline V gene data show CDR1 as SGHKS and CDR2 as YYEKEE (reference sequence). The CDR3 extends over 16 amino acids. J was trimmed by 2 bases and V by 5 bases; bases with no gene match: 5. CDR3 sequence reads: CASSQGLAGPTDTQYF. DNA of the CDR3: TGTGCCAGCAGTCAGGGACTAGCGGGACCCACAGATACGCAGTATTTT. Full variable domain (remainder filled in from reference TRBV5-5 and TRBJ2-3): DAGVTQSPTHLIKTRGQQVTLRCSPISGHKSVSWYQQVLGQGPQFIFQYYEKEERGRGNFPDRFSARQFPNYSSELNVNALLLGDSALYLCASSQGLAGPTDTQYFGPGTRLTVL.

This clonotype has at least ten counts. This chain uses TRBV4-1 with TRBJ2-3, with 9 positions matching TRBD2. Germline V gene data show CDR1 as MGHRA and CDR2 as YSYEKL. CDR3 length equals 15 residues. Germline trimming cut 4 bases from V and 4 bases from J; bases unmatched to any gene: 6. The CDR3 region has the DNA TGCGCCAGCAGCCTATCTAGCGGGAAGGCAGATACGCAGTATTTT. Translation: CASSLSSGKADTQYF.

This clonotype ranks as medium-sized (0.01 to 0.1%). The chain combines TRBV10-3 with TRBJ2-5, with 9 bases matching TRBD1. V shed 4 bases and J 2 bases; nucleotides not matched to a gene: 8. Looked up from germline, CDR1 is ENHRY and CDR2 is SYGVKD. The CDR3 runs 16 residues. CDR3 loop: CAISARTGADQETQYF. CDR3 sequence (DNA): TGTGCCATCAGTGCCCGGACAGGGGCTGATCAAGAGACCCAGTACTTC.

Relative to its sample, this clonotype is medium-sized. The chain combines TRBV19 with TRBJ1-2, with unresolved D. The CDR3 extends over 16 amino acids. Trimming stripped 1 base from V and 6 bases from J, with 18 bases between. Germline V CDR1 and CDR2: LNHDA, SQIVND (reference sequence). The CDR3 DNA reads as TGTGCCAGTAGTATAGCGGGGAATGCAGGTCTGGATGGCTACACCTTC. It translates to CASSIAGNAGLDGYTF.

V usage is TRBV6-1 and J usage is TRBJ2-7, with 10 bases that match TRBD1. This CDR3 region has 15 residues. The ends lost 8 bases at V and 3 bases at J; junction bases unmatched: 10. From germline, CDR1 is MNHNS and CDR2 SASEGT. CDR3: CASAQGQGKNYEQYF. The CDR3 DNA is TGTGCCAGCGCGCAGGGACAGGGGAAGAACTACGAGCAGTACTTC.